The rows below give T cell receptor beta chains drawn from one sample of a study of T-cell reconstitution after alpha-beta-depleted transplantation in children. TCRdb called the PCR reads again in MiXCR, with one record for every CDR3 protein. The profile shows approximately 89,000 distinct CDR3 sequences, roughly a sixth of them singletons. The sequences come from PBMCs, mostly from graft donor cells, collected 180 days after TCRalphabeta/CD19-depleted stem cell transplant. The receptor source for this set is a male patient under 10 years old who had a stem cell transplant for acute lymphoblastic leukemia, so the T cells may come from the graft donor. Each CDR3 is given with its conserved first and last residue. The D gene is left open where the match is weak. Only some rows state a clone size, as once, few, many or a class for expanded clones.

CDR3 protein: CSAEAQGNTEAFF
CDR3 DNA: TGCAGCGCCGAGGCGCAGGGGAACACTGAAGCTTTCTTT
J gene: TRBJ1-1
V gene: TRBV29-1
clone size: many
D gene: -

CDR3 protein: CASSETDRGSGYTF
CDR3 DNA: TGTGCCAGCAGCGAGACAGACAGGGGAAGTGGCTACACCTTC
J gene: TRBJ1-2
V gene: TRBV7-6
clone size: many
D gene: TRBD1

CDR3 protein: CASSPASDRENYGYTF
CDR3 DNA: TGTGCCAGCAGCCCCGCCTCAGACAGGGAAAACTATGGCTACACCTTC
J gene: TRBJ1-2
V gene: TRBV12-3/TRBV12-4
clone size: few
D gene: TRBD1

CDR3 protein: CAIRTTGSYEQYF
CDR3 DNA: TGTGCCATCAGGACGACAGGTTCCTACGAGCAGTACTTC
J gene: TRBJ2-7
V gene: TRBV10-3
clone size: -
D gene: -

CDR3 protein: CSPPGKIYNEQFF
CDR3 DNA: TGCAGTCCCCCAGGGAAAATCTACAATGAGCAGTTCTTC
J gene: TRBJ2-1
V gene: TRBV20-1
clone size: many
D gene: -

CDR3 protein: CASSLAEGNNEQFF
CDR3 DNA: TGTGCCAGCAGCTTAGCGGAGGGGAACAATGAGCAGTTCTTC
J gene: TRBJ2-1
V gene: TRBV7-2
clone size: few
D gene: -

CDR3 protein: CASSYSAGYNEQFF
CDR3 DNA: TGTGCCAGCAGTTATTCGGCAGGATACAATGAGCAGTTCTTC
J gene: TRBJ2-1
V gene: TRBV6-2/TRBV6-3
clone size: few
D gene: -

CDR3 protein: CASRGPETNTGELFF
CDR3 DNA: TGTGCCAGCAGGGGGCCGGAGACGAACACCGGGGAGCTGTTTTTT
J gene: TRBJ2-2
V gene: TRBV6-1
clone size: -
D gene: -

CDR3 protein: CASSPPTGGWADTQYF
CDR3 DNA: TGTGCCAGCAGCCCCCCAACGGGGGGCTGGGCAGATACGCAGTATTTT
J gene: TRBJ2-3
V gene: TRBV7-9
clone size: -
D gene: -

CDR3 protein: CASSGREQYF
CDR3 DNA: TGTGCCAGCAGTGGGCGCGAGCAGTACTTC
J gene: TRBJ2-7
V gene: TRBV28
clone size: few
D gene: -

CDR3 protein: CASSEGTGELFF
CDR3 DNA: TGTGCCAGCAGTGAAGGGACCGGGGAGCTGTTTTTT
J gene: TRBJ2-2
V gene: TRBV25-1
clone size: many
D gene: -

CDR3 protein: CASSLEEGGLRPQHF
CDR3 DNA: TGTGCCAGCAGCTTAGAAGAGGGGGGATTGAGGCCCCAGCATTTT
J gene: TRBJ1-5
V gene: TRBV7-8
clone size: -
D gene: -

CDR3 protein: CSAQPGTGGPDTQYF
CDR3 DNA: TGCAGTGCTCAACCCGGGACAGGGGGCCCAGATACGCAGTATTTT
J gene: TRBJ2-3
V gene: TRBV20-1
clone size: few
D gene: TRBD1

CDR3 protein: CASSPVTGPHFSGANVLTF
CDR3 DNA: TGTGCCAGCAGCCCGGTTACCGGCCCTCACTTCTCTGGGGCCAACGTCCTGACTTTC
J gene: TRBJ2-6
V gene: TRBV5-6
clone size: few
D gene: -

CDR3 protein: CSARDPSQPQHF
CDR3 DNA: TGCAGTGCTAGGGACCCGAGTCAGCCCCAGCATTTT
J gene: TRBJ1-5
V gene: TRBV20-1
clone size: many
D gene: -

CDR3 protein: CRAGHLNFDEQFF
CDR3 DNA: TGCAGAGCGGGACACTTAAACTTCGATGAGCAGTTCTTC
J gene: TRBJ2-1
V gene: TRBV20-1
clone size: -
D gene: -

CDR3 protein: CASSLDFSGGTYEQYF
CDR3 DNA: TGCGCCAGCAGCTTAGATTTTAGCGGGGGGACCTACGAGCAGTACTTC
J gene: TRBJ2-7
V gene: TRBV5-1
clone size: -
D gene: TRBD2

CDR3 protein: CASSLSTPGDTQYF
CDR3 DNA: TGTGCCAGCAGTTTATCGACACCTGGGGATACGCAGTATTTT
J gene: TRBJ2-3
V gene: TRBV28
clone size: few
D gene: -

CDR3 protein: CASTALGGADGANVLTF
CDR3 DNA: TGCGCCAGCACCGCATTAGGGGGCGCGGATGGGGCCAACGTCCTGACTTTC
J gene: TRBJ2-6
V gene: TRBV5-1
clone size: -
D gene: TRBD1

CDR3 protein: CSARDPGTGNEKLFF
CDR3 DNA: TGCAGTGCTAGAGATCCCGGGACAGGCAATGAAAAACTGTTTTTT
J gene: TRBJ1-4
V gene: TRBV20-1
clone size: -
D gene: TRBD1

CDR3 protein: CATETWGRQETQYF
CDR3 DNA: TGTGCCACCGAGACATGGGGCAGGCAAGAGACCCAGTACTTC
J gene: TRBJ2-5
V gene: TRBV10-3
clone size: -
D gene: -

CDR3 protein: CSAEAGVTDTQYF
CDR3 DNA: TGCAGCGCGGAAGCGGGGGTCACAGATACGCAGTATTTT
J gene: TRBJ2-3
V gene: TRBV29-1
clone size: few
D gene: TRBD2

CDR3 protein: CASSPNQVGGTNVLTF
CDR3 DNA: TGTGCCAGCAGCCCCAATCAGGTGGGGGGCACCAACGTCCTGACTTTC
J gene: TRBJ2-6
V gene: TRBV7-2
clone size: few
D gene: -

CDR3 protein: CASSNGQGYGYTF
CDR3 DNA: TGTGCCAGCAGTAACGGACAGGGGTATGGCTACACCTTC
J gene: TRBJ1-2
V gene: TRBV27
clone size: -
D gene: TRBD1

CDR3 protein: CASSLDPAVIQETQYF
CDR3 DNA: TGTGCCAGCAGCTTAGATCCAGCGGTTATCCAAGAGACCCAGTACTTC
J gene: TRBJ2-5
V gene: TRBV7-2
clone size: -
D gene: -

CDR3 protein: CSARGVGLALTDTQYF
CDR3 DNA: TGCAGTGCTAGAGGGGTAGGACTAGCCCTCACAGATACGCAGTATTTT
J gene: TRBJ2-3
V gene: TRBV20-1
clone size: few
D gene: TRBD2

CDR3 protein: CASSEDWAGELFF
CDR3 DNA: TGTGCCAGCAGCGAGGATTGGGCCGGGGAGCTGTTTTTT
J gene: TRBJ2-2
V gene: TRBV11-2
clone size: -
D gene: -

CDR3 protein: CSVGFVTGWWTEAFF
CDR3 DNA: TGCAGCGTTGGATTCGTTACGGGGTGGTGGACTGAAGCTTTCTTT
J gene: TRBJ1-1
V gene: TRBV29-1
clone size: few
D gene: -

CDR3 protein: CSASPGLAAEQFF
CDR3 DNA: TGCAGTGCTAGCCCGGGACTAGCGGCTGAGCAGTTCTTC
J gene: TRBJ2-1
V gene: TRBV20-1
clone size: few
D gene: TRBD2

CDR3 protein: CASSLQAVREQYF
CDR3 DNA: TGTGCCAGCAGCTTACAGGCAGTCCGCGAGCAGTACTTC
J gene: TRBJ2-7
V gene: TRBV7-9
clone size: -
D gene: -

CDR3 protein: CASTARDRVPEETQYF
CDR3 DNA: TGTGCCAGCACGGCCCGGGACAGGGTTCCCGAGGAGACCCAGTACTTC
J gene: TRBJ2-5
V gene: TRBV12-3/TRBV12-4
clone size: -
D gene: TRBD1

CDR3 protein: CATSTPNAPGPHEQFF
CDR3 DNA: TGTGCCACCAGCACACCGAATGCACCTGGGCCCCATGAGCAGTTCTTC
J gene: TRBJ2-1
V gene: TRBV15
clone size: few
D gene: -

CDR3 protein: CASSLAVGDGSYEQYF
CDR3 DNA: TGCGCCAGCAGCTTGGCGGTAGGGGACGGCTCCTACGAGCAGTACTTC
J gene: TRBJ2-7
V gene: TRBV5-1
clone size: few
D gene: -

CDR3 protein: CASSPRDTIYF
CDR3 DNA: TGTGCCAGCAGCCCAAGGGACACCATATATTTT
J gene: TRBJ1-3
V gene: TRBV12-3/TRBV12-4
clone size: few
D gene: -

CDR3 protein: CASTTVPRVSPLHF
CDR3 DNA: TGTGCCAGTACGACAGTGCCTCGGGTTTCACCCCTCCACTTT
J gene: TRBJ1-6
V gene: TRBV6-2/TRBV6-3
clone size: few
D gene: -